This TCR beta chain came from a study of breast tumors, draining lymph nodes, adjacent tissues. This clonotype was picked up many times. Its antigen is unknown. Germline lookup yields CDR1 KGHDR and CDR2 SFDVKD. This CDR3 has 15 residues. V was pared by 0 bases and J by 5 bases, with 3 bases of the junction left unmatched. TCRdb used MiXCR to reprocess the multiplex PCR reads, holding one entry per CDR3 protein. Among some 38,000 distinct CDR3 sequences listed, 35% to 40% were seen once. General study findings and limits: The lymph node origin of tumor T cells was framed as consistent with a hypothesis, not demonstrated. Data fit most tumor T cells coming from lymph node, expanding in tumor. Tumors had less TCR diversity than lymph nodes, more than nontumor tissue. Tumor and nontumor repertoires were significantly more similar in luminal-like than in basal-like breast cancer.

The chain carries TRBV24-1 and TRBJ2-5, with 9 bases fitting TRBD1. The sample comprised breast tumor tissue. The clonotype comes from a female donor with breast cancer. Some clones in this sample may be carry-over from other donors' samples. CDR3 DNA: TGTGCCACCAGTGATTTGAACAGGGGGCGTGAGACCCAGTACTTC. It yields the protein CATSDLNRGRETQYF.